This T cell receptor beta chain was captured by sequencing in a study of cytomegalovirus exposure and HLA in healthy donors. There are a few counts of this clone. Its antigen is not identified. PCR used 60 Vbeta primers and 13 Jbeta primers. Authors' data handling: Later work found around 80 million unique TCR beta chains, with approximately 12 million shared. Sequenced by immunoSEQ multiplex PCR; TCRdb stores in-frame clones only, minus some. V and J calls and clone size are given by that table; D and trimming were obtained from the DNA. This sample yields around 280,000 clones, of which around 90% are seen a single time; about 2% belongs to the top ten. Regarding the study as a whole: Analyzed later, association rates of TCRs varied across HLA loci, with DRB1 most and HLA-C fewest. A link between a missense DCLRE1C variant and TCR beta V- and J-gene trimming emerged from a later analysis. The study labeled 150 or so TCR beta chains cytomegalovirus-associated.

The V gene lost 7 bases and the J gene lost 2 bases, with 14 bases spanning the gap. Germline V gene data show CDR1 as PRHDT and CDR2 as FYEKMQ (reference sequence). This CDR3 spans 14 amino acids. Sequencing was performed on PBMCs. The sequence derives from a young woman in good health and CMV-seronegative. The chain joins TRBV13 to TRBJ1-1; D is possibly TRBD1 (6 bases). CDR3 region: CASTKRGQNTEAFF. The CDR3 DNA follows: TGTGCCAGCACCAAGCGGGGGCAAAACACTGAAGCTTTCTTT.